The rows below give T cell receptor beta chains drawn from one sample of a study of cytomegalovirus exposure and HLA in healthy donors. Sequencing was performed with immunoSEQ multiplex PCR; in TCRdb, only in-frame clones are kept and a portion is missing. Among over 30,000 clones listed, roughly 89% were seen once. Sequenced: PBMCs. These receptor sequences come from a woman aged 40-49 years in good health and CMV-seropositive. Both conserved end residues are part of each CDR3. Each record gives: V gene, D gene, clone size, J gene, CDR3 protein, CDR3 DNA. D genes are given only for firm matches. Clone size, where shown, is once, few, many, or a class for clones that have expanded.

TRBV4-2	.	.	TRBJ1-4	CASSQAGHNEKLFF	TGTGCCAGCAGCCAAGCGGGACATAATGAAAAACTGTTTTTT
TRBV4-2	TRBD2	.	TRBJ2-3	CASSAPAGSGGTDTQYF	TGTGCCAGCAGCGCCCCCGCGGGCAGCGGGGGCACAGATACGCAGTATTTT
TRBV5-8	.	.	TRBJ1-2	CASSLFRDTGTF	TGTGCCAGCAGCTTGTTTCGGGACACCGGCACCTTC
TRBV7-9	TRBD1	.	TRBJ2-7	CASSFGQESPYEQYF	TGTGCCAGCAGCTTCGGACAGGAATCTCCCTACGAGCAGTACTTC
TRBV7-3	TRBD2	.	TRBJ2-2	CASSSGTSGVGTGELFF	TGTGCCAGCAGCTCCGGGACTAGCGGGGTTGGCACCGGGGAGCTGTTTTTT
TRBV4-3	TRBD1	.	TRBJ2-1	CASSRGQGNEQFF	TGCGCCAGCAGCCGGGGACAGGGGAATGAGCAGTTCTTC
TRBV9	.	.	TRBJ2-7	CASSGLAGQYF	TGTGCCAGCAGCGGCCTCGCGGGGCAGTACTTC
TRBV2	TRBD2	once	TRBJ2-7	CASESGGHIYEQYF	TGTGCCAGCGAATCGGGGGGGCACATCTACGAGCAGTACTTC
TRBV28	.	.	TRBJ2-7	CASSFSGRVQYF	TGTGCCAGCAGTTTTTCTGGTCGGGTGCAGTACTTC
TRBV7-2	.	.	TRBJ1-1	CASSLKGGGVAFF	TGTGCCAGCAGCTTAAAAGGGGGAGGGGTCGCTTTCTTT
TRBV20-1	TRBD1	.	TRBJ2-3	CSASGQGPQYF	TGCAGTGCTTCAGGACAGGGCCCGCAGTATTTT
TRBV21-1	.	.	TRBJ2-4	CASSKDKEGDSAKNIQYF	TGTGCCAGCAGCAAAGATAAGGAAGGGGACTCGGCCAAAAACATTCAGTACTTC
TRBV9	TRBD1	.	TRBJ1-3	CASSAGDRGNTIYF	TGTGCCAGCAGCGCCGGGGACAGGGGAAACACCATATATTTT
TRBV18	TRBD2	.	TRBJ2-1	CASSPTGTSEYNEQFF	TGTGCCAGCTCACCGACCGGGACTAGCGAATACAATGAGCAGTTCTTC
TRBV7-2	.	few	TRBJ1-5	CASTSGGSYSNQPQHF	TGTGCCAGCACCTCTGGCGGCAGCTATAGCAATCAGCCCCAGCATTTT
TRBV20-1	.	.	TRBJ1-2	CSAANYGYTF	TGCAGTGCCGCTAACTATGGCTACACCTTC
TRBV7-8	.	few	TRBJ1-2	CASSLVYKGGDGYTF	TGTGCCAGCAGCTTAGTCTACAAGGGGGGGGACGGCTACACCTTC
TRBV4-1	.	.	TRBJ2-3	CASSPGGTDTQYF	TGCGCCAGCAGCCCCGGGGGCACAGATACGCAGTATTTT
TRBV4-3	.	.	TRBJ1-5	CASSQGQGNQPQHF	TGCGCCAGCAGCCAAGGACAGGGCAATCAGCCCCAGCATTTT
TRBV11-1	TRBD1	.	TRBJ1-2	CASSSGTVGGYTF	TGTGCCAGCAGCTCAGGGACAGTTGGCGGCTACACCTTC
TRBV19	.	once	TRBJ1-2	CASSIGGNYGYTF	TGTGCCAGTAGTATAGGAGGGAACTATGGCTACACCTTC
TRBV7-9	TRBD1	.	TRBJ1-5	CSSSLDQGAQGQPQHF	TGTTCCAGCAGCTTAGATCAGGGGGCTCAGGGTCAGCCCCAGCATTTT
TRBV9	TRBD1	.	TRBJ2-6	CASSGPPGQGSGANVLTF	TGTGCCAGCAGCGGCCCCCCCGGACAGGGCTCTGGGGCCAACGTCCTGACTTTC
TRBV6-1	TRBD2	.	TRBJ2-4	CASSPPGGVNIQYF	TGTGCCAGCAGCCCCCCGGGGGGGGTCAACATTCAGTACTTC
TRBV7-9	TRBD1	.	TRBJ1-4	CASSSWTGASEKLFF	TGTGCCAGCAGCTCCTGGACAGGGGCAAGTGAAAAACTGTTTTTT
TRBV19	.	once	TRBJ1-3	CASRSPGIRRDTIYF	TGTGCCAGTAGATCCCCCGGGATTCGGCGGGACACCATATATTTT
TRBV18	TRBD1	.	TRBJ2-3	CASSLRTGGGTDTQYF	TGTGCCAGCTCACTAAGGACAGGGGGAGGCACAGATACGCAGTATTTT
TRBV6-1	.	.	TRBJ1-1	CASSETERAEAFF	TGTGCCAGCAGTGAAACGGAGAGAGCTGAAGCTTTCTTT
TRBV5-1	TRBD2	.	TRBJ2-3	CASSWGTSGSTDTQYF	TGCGCCAGCAGCTGGGGGACTAGCGGAAGCACAGATACGCAGTATTTT
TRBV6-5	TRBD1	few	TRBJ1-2	CASRLAGTGAIGYTF	TGTGCCAGCAGGCTCGCCGGGACAGGGGCTATCGGCTACACCTTC
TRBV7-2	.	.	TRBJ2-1	CASSPIISAGEQFF	TGTGCCAGCAGCCCCATAATAAGTGCGGGTGAGCAGTTCTTC
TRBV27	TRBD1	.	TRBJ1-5	CASSHNSDRFNQPQHF	TGTGCCAGCAGTCACAATTCGGACAGGTTCAATCAGCCCCAGCATTTT
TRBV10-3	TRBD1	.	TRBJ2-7	CATGTQGSYEQYF	TGTGCCACCGGAACACAGGGGTCCTACGAGCAGTACTTC